This T cell receptor beta chain was documented in a study of healthy donors' naive CD4 and CD8 T cells. As regards this clonotype: The antigen remains undetermined. The junction differs from germline at one of its ends, possibly a read error.

The CDR3 contains 14 residues. The germline V gene encodes CDR1 SGHAT and CDR2 FQNNGV. Findings and limits, study-wide: Homeostatic proliferation of naive T cells was not examined as a bias source.

Each TCR library used around 500 ng of total RNA and a linear amplification protocol. TCRdb called the reads again in MiXCR, with one record for every CDR3 protein. Here the sample spans some 190,000 distinct CDR3 sequences, 65% to 75% being singletons. This TCR was sampled from a pool of human donors in good health; the sample pools cells from several healthy donors. The source material was naive CD4+ and CD8+ T cells sorted from blood, pooled from several donors. This chain connects TRBV11-2 to TRBJ2-5; D is possibly TRBD1 or TRBD2 (6 bases each). CDR3 amino acids: CASSLERGVEAQYF. The CDR3 nucleotides are TGTGCCAGCAGCTTAGAAAGGGGGGTAGAGGCCCAGTACTTC.